What follows describes a single T cell receptor beta chain. The antigen is unknown. The sample originates from a study of T cell repertoires in cytomegalovirus infection. Findings and caveats of the study: In two of eight donors, the top clonotype was HLA-C-restricted CMV-specific.

Germline-derived CDR1 and CDR2 are LNHDA and SQIVND (reference sequence). V lost 0 bases to trimming and J lost 4 bases, with 10 bases between them. The CDR3 extends over 15 amino acids. Via MiXCR, TCRdb re-called the reads, giving one row per CDR3 protein. The sample includes more than 350,000 distinct CDR3 sequences, under 40% of them seen just once. The source material was PBMCs. This TCR was recovered from a human donor in good health (CMV status not recorded). Some clones in this sample may be carry-over from other donors' samples. The chain is built from TRBV19 and TRBJ1-5, with D possibly TRBD1 on 5 matching bases. The CDR3, as DNA: TGTGCCAGTAGTATAGAAAGACAGAGGAATCAGCCCCAGCATTTT. Translated: CASSIERQRNQPQHF.